Below are 18 T cell receptor beta chains sequenced from a single sample in a study of blood T cell repertoires in COVID-19. Repertoires were generated with immunoSEQ multiplex PCR, while TCRdb's copy carries only in-frame clones and drops some. Among around 130,000 clones, roughly 86% were seen once, and the ten largest hold less than 4%. The source material was PBMCs or T cells enriched from blood (not recorded which). These receptors all come from a woman in her forties or fifties with acute COVID-19.

J is TRBJ2-1 and V is TRBV7-8; TRBD2 matches at 9 bases. V lost 3 bases, J lost 8 bases, and 8 bases stayed unmatched. The CDR3 extends over 15 amino acids. In germline, CDR1 is SGHVS, CDR2 FQNEAQ. CDR3 bases: TGTGCCAGCAGCTTTAGCGGGAGTACCGGCGATGAGCAGTTCTTC. This sequence encodes CASSFSGSTGDEQFF.

The chain is built from TRBV5-4 and TRBJ2-2, with TRBD2 matching over 10 bases. The CDR3 has 15 amino acids. Germline V gene lookup returns CDR1 SGHNT and CDR2 YYREEE (reference sequence). V lost 3 bases and J lost 7; bases outside the gene matches: 6. For the CDR3, the DNA is TGTGCCAGCAGCTCAGCGGGAGGGCCGGACGGGGAGCTGTTTTTT. It specifies CASSSAGGPDGELFF. Filled out from reference TRBV5-4 and TRBJ2-2, the complete variable domain reads ETGVTQSPTHLIKTRGQQVTLRCSSQSGHNTVSWYQQALGQGPQFIFQYYREEENGRGNFPPRFSGLQFPNYSSELNVNALELDDSALYLCASSSAGGPDGELFFGEGSRLTVL.

J is TRBJ1-2 and V is TRBV5-4; 8 bases fit TRBD1. Per the germline V gene, CDR1 is SGHNT and CDR2 is YYREEE (reference sequence). The trim removed 4 bases at V and 7 bases at J, leaving 12 bases unmatched. This CDR3 spans 15 amino acids. The CDR3 bases are TGTGCCAGCAGCGGCATAAGCAGGGGGCAGGGTGGCTACACCTTC. Encoded protein: CASSGISRGQGGYTF.

The rearrangement links TRBV7-2 to TRBJ1-1; D remains unclear. Deletions cut 2 bases from V and 6 bases from J, with 13 bases between. CDR3 length: 14 amino acids. From germline, CDR1 is SGHTA and CDR2 FQGNSA. This chain's CDR3 is CASSLQSDTPEAFF. Written as DNA, the CDR3 is TGTGCCAGCAGCTTACAATCTGACACTCCTGAAGCTTTCTTT.

The rearrangement uses TRBV7-3 and TRBJ2-2, with TRBD2 identical over 8 bases. The CDR3 contains 17 residues. With 5 bases clipped from V and 6 bases from J, the junction kept 14 bases outside the gene matches. Germline CDR1 SGHTA, CDR2 FQGTGA. CDR3 nucleotide sequence: TGTGCCAGCAGCCCACGTCGAGCGGGAGCTTCGCCCGGGGAGCTGTTTTTT. The encoded protein is CASSPRRAGASPGELFF.

The chain uses TRBV21-1 and TRBJ1-5; TRBD1, as called in the table, went unchecked against the DNA. TRBV21-1 is classified as a pseudogene. The CDR3 extends over 18 amino acids. The CDR3 loop is CASSKGDRGPYSNQPQHF. The DNA of the CDR3 is TGTGCCAGCAGCAAGGGAGACAGGGGGCCTTATAGCAATCAGCCCCAGCATTTT.

The chain recombines TRBV7-8 with TRBJ1-5; possibly TRBD1 for D (5 bases). Germline lookup yields CDR1 SGHVS and CDR2 FQNEAQ. CDR3 length equals 15 residues. V lost 0 bases and J lost 4, with 10 bases in between. The CDR3 sequence is CASSLAGGGNQPQHF. CDR3 DNA sequence: TGTGCCAGCAGCTTAGCGGGGGGTGGGAATCAGCCCCAGCATTTT.

The chain joins TRBV12-3 or TRBV12-4 to TRBJ2-7; D unresolved. Trimming removed 1 base at V and 4 bases at J, with 8 bases between. This CDR3 region has 13 residues. CDR3 nucleotides: TGTGCCAGCAGTTTAGGCGGCGAGTACGAGCAGTACTTC. Protein sequence: CASSLGGEYEQYF.

The gene calls are TRBV6-1 and TRBJ2-7; the D is unclear. The germline V gene encodes CDR1 MNHNS and CDR2 SASEGT. The ends were cut back, 3 bases at V and 3 bases at J, with 3 bases in the middle. CDR3 length: 11 amino acids. The CDR3 nucleotides read TGTGCCAGCAGTGACCACTACGAGCAGTACTTC. Amino acids: CASSDHYEQYF.

This chain links TRBV3-1 (or the pseudogene TRBV3-2) with TRBJ1-1; 9 positions agree with TRBD1. The V gene end was trimmed by 0 bases and the J gene end by 4 bases; junction bases not matched to a gene: 0. CDR1 is LGHDT and CDR2 is YNNKEL in the germline V gene (reference sequence). This CDR3 is 14 amino acids long. The CDR3 DNA reads TGTGCCAGCAGCCAAGAGACAGGGGGCACTGAAGCTTTCTTT. Its protein is CASSQETGGTEAFF.

This rearrangement joins TRBV19 to TRBJ2-5; 13 nucleotides align to TRBD2. Trimming removed 3 bases from V and 4 bases from J; junction bases left unmatched: 5. The length of the CDR3 is 16 residues. Looked up from germline, CDR1 is LNHDA and CDR2 is SQIVND (reference sequence). CDR3 sequence: CASSITSGREVETQYF. The CDR3 bases are TGTGCCAGTAGTATTACTAGCGGGAGGGAGGTAGAGACCCAGTACTTC.

This clone has just a few counts. The J gene is TRBJ1-4, the V gene TRBV29-1; D gene unclear. CDR3 length: 13 residues. The V gene lost 3 bases and the J gene lost 4 bases, with 9 bases spanning the gap. CDR1 is SQVTM, CDR2 ANQGSEA, per germline. The CDR3 is CSVEADYNEKLFF. The CDR3 DNA reads TGCAGCGTTGAGGCGGACTATAATGAAAAACTGTTTTTT.

The chain employs TRBV27 and TRBJ2-7; the D is unclear. Looked up from germline, CDR1 is MNHEY and CDR2 is SMNVEV (reference sequence). The V end was cut by 5 bases, the J end by 1 base, with 12 bases between. The CDR3 sequence is 14 residues long. The CDR3 is CASSPIAVSYEQYF. CDR3 bases: TGTGCCAGCAGTCCAATAGCAGTATCCTACGAGCAGTACTTC.

The DNA of the CDR3 is TGTGCCACCAGTGATCCAGGTCCCGGGACTAGCGGGAGCTCCTACAATGAGCAGTTCTTC. The encoded protein is CATSDPGPGTSGSSYNEQFF. The gene calls are TRBV24-1 and TRBJ2-1, with 14 bases fitting TRBD2. The CDR3 spans 20 residues. V trimming: 3 bases; J trimming: 0 bases; junction bases outside the gene matches: 9. Per germline, CDR1 KGHDR and CDR2 SFDVKD.

The chain uses TRBV19 and TRBJ2-1; the match to TRBD2 covers 7 bases. Per the germline V gene, CDR1 is LNHDA and CDR2 is SQIVND (reference sequence). This CDR3 contains 14 residues. Unmatched junction bases numbered 1, after V lost 2 bases and J lost 3 bases. CDR3 residues: CASSITGGYNEQFF. As DNA, the CDR3 is TGTGCCAGTAGTATAACGGGGGGCTACAATGAGCAGTTCTTC.

This rearrangement joins TRBV19 to TRBJ2-1; 10 bases match TRBD2. V gave up 3 bases and J gave up 2 bases; unmatched junction bases: 4. This CDR3 comprises 16 residues. The germline V gene has CDR1 LNHDA and CDR2 SQIVND (reference sequence). CDR3 DNA: TGTGCCAGTAGTATCACAAGCGGGAGGGCCTACAATGAGCAGTTCTTC. It codes for CASSITSGRAYNEQFF.

The chain carries TRBV7-9 and TRBJ2-7; possible D gene TRBD1, 6 bases. V lost 1 base and J lost 2, with 9 bases in between. This CDR3 is 14 amino acids long. From germline, CDR1 is SEHNR and CDR2 FQNEAQ (reference sequence). The CDR3 DNA follows: TGTGCCAGCAGCTTAGTAGGGGGTACCTACGAGCAGTACTTC. This encodes CASSLVGGTYEQYF.

The table lists this clone with a count of one. V is TRBV24-1 and J is TRBJ2-3; D unresolved. Between the trimmed V and J ends, which lost 2 bases and 10 bases, there was a span of 9 bases. In germline, CDR1 is KGHDR, CDR2 SFDVKD. The CDR3 length is 12 residues. The chain's CDR3 is CATSDSLSPQYF. CDR3 in DNA: TGTGCCACCAGTGATTCCCTCTCCCCGCAGTATTTT.